The 9 T cell receptor beta chains listed next were all sequenced from one sample in a study of cytomegalovirus exposure and HLA in healthy donors. 60 Vbeta and 13 Jbeta primers were used in PCR. TCRdb's table, derived via immunoSEQ multiplex PCR, lists solely in-frame clones and lacks some. Among approximately 170,000 clones, 81% were seen once, and the ten largest hold 1% to 1.5%. Sequencing input: PBMCs. The receptors shown here come from a man in his fifties or sixties in good health and CMV-seropositive.

A few counts support this clone. The chain links TRBV11-2 to TRBJ1-6; no reliable D call. The CDR3 has 13 amino acids. Germline V gene data show CDR1 as SGHAT and CDR2 as FQNNGV. Deletions cut 1 base from V and 14 bases from J, with 12 bases between. The CDR3 nucleotides read TGTGCCAGCAGCTTAGTTTTAGGAGAATCCCTCCACTTT. The encoded protein is CASSLVLGESLHF.

The genes are TRBV4-1 and TRBJ2-7, with TRBD2 matching 12 bases. The germline V gene encodes CDR1 MGHRA and CDR2 YSYEKL. The CDR3 consists of 16 residues. V trimming: 1 base; J trimming: 3 bases; junction bases outside the gene matches: 4. The CDR3 sequence is CASSQGGTSGFYEQYF. Here the CDR3 DNA reads TGCGCCAGCAGCCAAGGGGGGACTAGCGGGTTCTACGAGCAGTACTTC.

J is TRBJ1-1 and V is TRBV11-1; a possible D gene is TRBD1 (6 bases). CDR3 length: 13 amino acids. Trimming pared 4 bases from V and 7 bases from J, leaving 13 bases between. The V gene's germline CDR1 is SGHAT and CDR2 FQDESV (reference sequence). The CDR3 bases are TGTGCCAGCAGCTACAGGGTAGGAAATGAAGCTTTCTTT. Translating gives CASSYRVGNEAFF. The variable domain in full, completed from reference TRBV11-1 and TRBJ1-1, reads EAEVAQSPRYKITEKSQAVAFWCDPISGHATLYWYRQILGQGPELLVQFQDESVVDDSQLPKDRFSAERLKGVDSTLKIQPAELGDSAMYLCASSYRVGNEAFFGQGTRLTVV.

The V and J genes are TRBV28 and TRBJ2-7; 10 bases are a match to TRBD1. The germline V gene encodes CDR1 MDHEN and CDR2 SYDVKM. V lost 5 bases and J lost 5; bases outside the gene matches: 9. The CDR3 runs to 15 residues. CDR3 sequence: CASSHTTGGADEQYF. For the CDR3, the DNA is TGTGCCAGCAGTCACACGACAGGGGGCGCGGACGAGCAGTACTTC.

The genes are TRBV9 and TRBJ1-2; weak D call: TRBD1 (6 bases). Germline CDR1 and CDR2: SGDLS and YYNGEE. V lost 1 base and J 5 bases, leaving 15 bases between the germline ends. This CDR3 has 15 residues. The CDR3 bases are TGTGCCAGCAGCGTAAGACAGGTTGTCAGTTATGGCTACACCTTC. This encodes CASSVRQVVSYGYTF.

CDR3 protein: CASSLNRGSTDTQYF. The CDR3 nucleotides read TGTGCCAGCAGCCTTAACAGGGGAAGCACAGATACGCAGTATTTT. The V and J genes are TRBV11-2 and TRBJ2-3; 7 bases fit TRBD1. Looked up from germline, CDR1 is SGHAT and CDR2 is FQNNGV. With V trimmed by 5 bases and J by 0 bases, 5 bases remained unmatched. CDR3 length: 15 amino acids.

The J gene is TRBJ2-1, the V gene TRBV19; D perhaps matches TRBD1 (6 bases). Germline V CDR1 and CDR2: LNHDA, SQIVND (reference sequence). The CDR3 runs 15 residues. Trimming stripped 8 bases from V and 4 bases from J, with 18 bases between. The CDR3 spells CASPRSLRGYNEQFF. For the CDR3, the DNA is TGTGCCAGTCCAAGGTCCCTCAGGGGATACAATGAGCAGTTCTTC.

The V and J genes are TRBV10-1 and TRBJ2-3; TRBD2 agrees at 8 bases. Germline V gene data show CDR1 as WNHNN and CDR2 as SYGVQD (reference sequence). Germline trimming cut 0 bases from V and 5 bases from J; bases unmatched to any gene: 4. This CDR3 contains 15 residues. DNA for the CDR3: TGCGCCAGCAGTGAGTCACGGCGGGAGGAAGATACGCAGTATTTT. Its translation is CASSESRREEDTQYF.

With regard to this clone: Compared with germline, one end of the junction differs, possibly owing to a read error. The chain uses TRBV7-7 and TRBJ2-1; TRBD2 aligns across 13 bases. The germline CDR1 and CDR2 sequences are SSHAT and FNYEAQ (reference sequence). CDR3 length: 15 amino acids. As DNA, the CDR3 is TGTGCTAGCAGCCGGACTAGCGGGAGCTACAATGAGCAGTTCTTC. It codes for CASSRTSGSYNEQFF.